One sample yielded the 18 T cell receptor beta chains listed below, sequenced in a study of beta chain features in type 1 diabetes (dated by TCRdb to the late 2010s). Library generation was performed with the immunoSEQ multiplex PCR assay. All of the isolated RNA was reverse transcribed with the High Capacity cDNA Reverse Transcription Kit, so expressed TCRB transcripts were sequenced. Entries here come from immuneACCESS through TCRdb and include only in-frame sequences with V and J called. Some clones fail to appear in such tables; in the studies checked, an unresolved V gene covers under half of the shortfall, and the cause of the remainder is unknown. This sample comprises roughly 610,000 clones, less than 20% of them detected only once. The top ten clones comprise about 0.097% of the sample. Sequenced sample: naive CD4+ T cells from blood. Taken with the paper, the label for cell subset or site translates to: true naive CD4+ T cells. The receptors were sampled from a young man in good health.

This clone showed up just a few times. This chain connects TRBV10-3 to TRBJ1-1, with D unresolved. The CDR3 has 16 amino acids. Germline CDR1 is ENHRY and CDR2 is SYGVKD. The V and J ends lost 2 bases and 0 bases respectively, with 13 bases between them. CDR3 region: CAISERAGPMNTEAFF. CDR3 coding DNA: TGTGCCATCAGTGAGCGGGCAGGACCGATGAACACTGAAGCTTTCTTT.

A remark on this clone: Other DNA sequences in the same sample also yield this CDR3. This rearrangement joins TRBV4-3 to TRBJ2-7; D may be TRBD1 (6 bases). Germline CDR1 is LGHNA and CDR2 is YSLEER. V dropped 0 bases and J dropped 0 bases, with 9 bases sitting between them. This CDR3 spans 15 amino acids. The CDR3 DNA reads TGCGCCAGCAGCCAAGAAACAGGGAGCTCCTACGAGCAGTACTTC. Protein: CASSQETGSSYEQYF.

This clone was detected ten times or more. V gene TRBV7-9 combines with J gene TRBJ2-1, with D possibly being TRBD2 (5 bases). Germline-derived CDR1 and CDR2 are SEHNR and FQNEAQ (reference sequence). The V end was cut by 3 bases, the J end by 0 bases, with 9 bases between. The CDR3 runs 15 residues. The CDR3 here is CASSFGESSYNEQFF. CDR3 coding DNA: TGTGCCAGCAGCTTTGGGGAGAGCTCCTACAATGAGCAGTTCTTC.

The gene calls are TRBV28 and TRBJ1-2; 8 bases are shared with TRBD1. Germline trimming cut 7 bases from V and 4 bases from J; bases unmatched to any gene: 20. The CDR3 has 18 amino acids. Germline V gene lookup returns CDR1 MDHEN and CDR2 SYDVKM. DNA for the CDR3: TGTGCCAGCACTTATCTCCGGGACAGGTGGGCGAGGAGCTATGGCTACACCTTC. This codes for CASTYLRDRWARSYGYTF.

The CDR3 nucleotides are TGTGCCAGCAGCTCACAAAGCCGGGAAAGGCGGTACTTC. Encoded protein: CASSSQSRERRYF. The chain is built from TRBV7-9 and TRBJ2-7; tentatively, D is TRBD2 (5 bases). CDR1 is SEHNR, CDR2 FQNEAQ, per germline (reference sequence). This CDR3 has 13 residues. Trimming took 4 bases from V and 12 from J, leaving 19 bases between them.

The chain carries TRBV7-9 and TRBJ1-3; D unclear. Trimming took 3 bases from V and 1 from J, leaving 10 bases between them. The CDR3 runs 15 residues. CDR1 SEHNR and CDR2 FQNEAQ come from the germline V gene (reference sequence). CDR3: CASSFGSNSGNTIYF. DNA of the CDR3: TGTGCCAGCAGCTTCGGCAGTAATTCTGGAAACACCATATATTTT.

The rearrangement uses TRBV19 and TRBJ2-2; 11 bases fit TRBD1. V lost 5 bases, J lost 6 bases, and 8 bases stayed unmatched. The CDR3 has 16 residues. From germline, CDR1 is LNHDA and CDR2 SQIVND (reference sequence). CDR3 amino acids: CASSPGTGGSPGELFF. In DNA, the CDR3 is TGTGCCAGTAGTCCCGGGACAGGGGGATCCCCCGGGGAGCTGTTTTTT.

The chain uses TRBV9 and TRBJ2-6; 7 positions agree with TRBD1. The J segment lost 1 base and the V segment lost 7 bases, leaving 8 bases of the junction unmatched. CDR3 length: 16 amino acids. The germline V gene encodes CDR1 SGDLS and CDR2 YYNGEE. The DNA of the CDR3 is TGTGCCAGCTCCAAGACAGGGTGGTCTGGGGCCAACGTCCTGACTTTC. Its protein is CASSKTGWSGANVLTF.

This chain uses TRBV4-2 with TRBJ1-2; perhaps TRBD1 as D (5 bases). Germline CDR1 reads LGHNA; CDR2 reads YNFKEQ. The CDR3 is made up of 15 amino acids. Trimming pared 1 base from V and 4 bases from J, leaving 13 bases between. The CDR3 loop reads CASSQAQGLGYGYTF. In nucleotides, the CDR3 is TGTGCCAGCAGCCAAGCCCAGGGCCTTGGCTATGGCTACACCTTC.

This clone was detected only a few times. The chain combines TRBV19 with TRBJ1-5, with a weak D call TRBD1 (6 bases). V was trimmed by 5 bases and J by 4 bases, leaving 18 bases between them. CDR3 length: 16 residues. CDR1 and CDR2 from the germline V gene are LNHDA and SQIVND (reference sequence). CDR3 nucleotide sequence: TGTGCCAGTAGTGAACTTAAAGGGACACCAAATCAGCCCCAGCATTTT. This translates into CASSELKGTPNQPQHF.

This chain connects TRBV5-1 to TRBJ2-3; D is perhaps TRBD2 (6 bases). Between the trimmed V and J ends, which lost 4 bases and 3 bases, there was a span of 15 bases. This CDR3 spans 15 amino acids. CDR1 SGHRS and CDR2 YFSETQ come from the germline V gene. Written as DNA, the CDR3 is TGCGCCAGCAGCCCCGGCGCTGGGGGGACAGATACGCAGTATTTT. This encodes CASSPGAGGTDTQYF.

The chain joins TRBV4-1 to TRBJ2-3; 11 positions match TRBD2. Trimming took 1 base from V and 1 from J; bases not matched to a gene: 4. The CDR3 runs to 17 residues. Per germline, CDR1 MGHRA and CDR2 YSYEKL. The CDR3 sequence is CASSQGLAGGGTDTQYF. DNA for the CDR3: TGCGCCAGCAGCCAAGGATTAGCGGGAGGGGGCACAGATACGCAGTATTTT.

This chain connects TRBV7-3 to TRBJ2-1; tentative D call: TRBD2 (5 bases). The CDR3 is 12 residues long. The germline gives CDR1 SGHTA, CDR2 FQGTGA. V dropped 4 bases and J dropped 9 bases, with 10 bases sitting between them. The CDR3, as DNA: TGTGCCAGCAGCTCCGGAGGTGGTGAGCAGTTCTTC. Residues: CASSSGGGEQFF.

This clone has a handful of counts. The rearrangement uses TRBV30 and TRBJ2-7, with 7 bases identical to TRBD1. Per the germline V gene, CDR1 is GTSNPN and CDR2 is SVGIG (reference sequence). V dropped 4 bases and J dropped 9; count of bases not matched to a gene: 12. This CDR3 spans 13 amino acids. The CDR3 reads CAWKSTGVSGQYF. CDR3 DNA sequence: TGTGCCTGGAAAAGTACAGGGGTATCCGGGCAGTACTTC.

The chain couples TRBV11-3 to TRBJ2-1; no clear D gene. The CDR3 has 13 residues. Trimming took 1 base from V and 6 from J, leaving 7 bases between them. The germline CDR1 and CDR2 sequences are SGHNT and YENEEA. CDR3 region: CASSLGVSNEQFF. CDR3 DNA: TGTGCCAGCAGCTTAGGGGTGAGCAATGAGCAGTTCTTC.

In its sample, this clone was seen a few times. This chain links TRBV27 with TRBJ2-5; D possibly uses TRBD1 or TRBD2 (5 bases each). From germline, CDR1 is MNHEY and CDR2 SMNVEV (reference sequence). The CDR3 spans 19 residues. The germline V and J ends were trimmed by 6 bases and 5 bases, with 31 bases remaining between them. The CDR3 nucleotides read TGTGCCAGCAGAGGTCTGCTATCGAATCCGGGGCCAAGGAGGGAGACCCAGTACTTC. Translated: CASRGLLSNPGPRRETQYF.

This clone was seen only a few times. The same CDR3 also results from other DNA sequences found in this sample. This chain connects TRBV7-2 to TRBJ2-7; the match to TRBD2 covers 9 bases. This CDR3 contains 14 residues. CDR1 is SGHTA and CDR2 is FQGNSA in the germline V gene. The trim removed 5 bases at V and 2 bases at J, leaving 4 bases unmatched. CDR3 protein: CASSLAGGPYEQYF. The CDR3 coding sequence is TGTGCCAGCAGCCTCGCGGGAGGGCCCTACGAGCAGTACTTC.

Only a few counts were recorded for this clone. The J gene is TRBJ1-3, the V gene TRBV25-1; weak D call: TRBD1 (6 bases). V lost 6 bases and J lost 0, with 9 bases in between. The CDR3 totals 14 residues. CDR1 is MGHDK and CDR2 is SYGVNS in the germline V gene. CDR3 residues: CASRGQSSGNTIYF. In DNA form, the CDR3 reads TGTGCCAGCAGAGGACAGTCCTCTGGAAACACCATATATTTT. Based on the CDR3 plus reference TRBV25-1 and TRBJ1-3, the full variable domain is EADIYQTPRYLVIGTGKKITLECSQTMGHDKMYWYQQDPGMELHLIHYSYGVNSTEKGDLSSESTVSRIRTEHFPLTLESARPSHTSQYLCASRGQSSGNTIYFGEGSWLTVV.